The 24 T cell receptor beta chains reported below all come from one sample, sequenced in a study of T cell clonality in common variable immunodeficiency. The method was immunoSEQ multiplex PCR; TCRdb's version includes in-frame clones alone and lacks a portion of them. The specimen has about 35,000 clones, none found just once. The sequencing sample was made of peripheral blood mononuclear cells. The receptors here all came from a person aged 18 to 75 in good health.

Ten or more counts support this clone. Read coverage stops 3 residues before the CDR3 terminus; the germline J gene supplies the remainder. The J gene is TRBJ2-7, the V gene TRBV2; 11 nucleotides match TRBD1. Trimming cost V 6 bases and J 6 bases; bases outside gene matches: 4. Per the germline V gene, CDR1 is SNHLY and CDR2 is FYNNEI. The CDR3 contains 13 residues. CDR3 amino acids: CASSRDRGTEQYF. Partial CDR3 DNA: TGTGCCAGCAGCCGGGACAGGGGGACCGAG.

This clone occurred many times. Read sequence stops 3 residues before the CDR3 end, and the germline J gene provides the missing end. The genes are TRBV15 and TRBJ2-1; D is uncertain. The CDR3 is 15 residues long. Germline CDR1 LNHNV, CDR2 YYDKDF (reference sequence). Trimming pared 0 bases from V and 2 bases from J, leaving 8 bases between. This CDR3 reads CATSRDRSTYNEQFF. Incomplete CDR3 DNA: TGTGCCACCAGCAGAGATAGATCTACCTACAATGAG.

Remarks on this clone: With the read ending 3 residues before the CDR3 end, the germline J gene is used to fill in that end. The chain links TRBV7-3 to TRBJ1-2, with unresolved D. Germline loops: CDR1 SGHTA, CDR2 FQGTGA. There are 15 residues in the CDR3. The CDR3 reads CASSPQAGGPTDYTF. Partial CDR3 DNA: TGTGCCAGCAGCCCTCAAGCGGGAGGGCCTACTGAC. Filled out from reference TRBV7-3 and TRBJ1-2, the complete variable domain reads GAGVSQTPSNKVTEKGKYVELRCDPISGHTALYWYRQSLGQGPEFLIYFQGTGAADDSGLPNDRFFAVRPEGSVSTLKIQRTERGDSAVYLCASSPQAGGPTDYTFGSGTRLTVV.

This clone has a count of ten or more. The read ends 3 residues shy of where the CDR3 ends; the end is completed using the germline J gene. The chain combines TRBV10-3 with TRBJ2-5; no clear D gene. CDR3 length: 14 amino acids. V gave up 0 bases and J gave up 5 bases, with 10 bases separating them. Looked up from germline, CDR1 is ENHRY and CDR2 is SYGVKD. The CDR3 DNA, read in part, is TGTGCCATCAGTGAGTCTCTACTCGCGGAGACC. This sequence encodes CAISESLLAET. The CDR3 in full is CAISESLLAETQYF.

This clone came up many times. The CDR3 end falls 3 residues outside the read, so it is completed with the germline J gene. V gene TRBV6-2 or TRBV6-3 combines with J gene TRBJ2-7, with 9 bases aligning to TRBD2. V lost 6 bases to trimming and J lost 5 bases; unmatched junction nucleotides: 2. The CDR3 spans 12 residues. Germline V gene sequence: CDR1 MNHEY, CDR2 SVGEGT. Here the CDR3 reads CASRASGDEQYF. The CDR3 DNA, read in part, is TGTGCCAGCAGAGCTAGCGGGGACGAG.

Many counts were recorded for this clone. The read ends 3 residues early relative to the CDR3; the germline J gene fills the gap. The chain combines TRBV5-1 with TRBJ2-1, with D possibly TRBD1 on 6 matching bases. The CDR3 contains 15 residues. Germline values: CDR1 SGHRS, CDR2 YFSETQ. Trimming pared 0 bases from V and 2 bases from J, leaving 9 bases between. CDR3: CASSLDRVAYNEQFF. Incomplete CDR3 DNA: TGCGCCAGCAGCTTGGACAGGGTTGCCTACAATGAG.

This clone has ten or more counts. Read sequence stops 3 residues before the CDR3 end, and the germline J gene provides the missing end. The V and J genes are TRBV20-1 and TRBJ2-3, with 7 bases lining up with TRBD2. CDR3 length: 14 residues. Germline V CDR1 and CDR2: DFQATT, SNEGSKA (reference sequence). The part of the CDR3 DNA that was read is TGCAGTGCCGTGAGACAGAGCGGGGTGGAGACG. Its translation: CSAVRQSGVET. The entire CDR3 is CSAVRQSGVETQYF.

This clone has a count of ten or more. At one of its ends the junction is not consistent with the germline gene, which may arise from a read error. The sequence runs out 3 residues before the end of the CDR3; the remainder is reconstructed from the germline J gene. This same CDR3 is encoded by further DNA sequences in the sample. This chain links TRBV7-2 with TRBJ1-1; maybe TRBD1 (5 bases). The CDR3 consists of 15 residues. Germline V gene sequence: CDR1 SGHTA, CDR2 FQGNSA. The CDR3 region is CASSLTGQVNTEAFF. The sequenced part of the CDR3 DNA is TGCGCCAGCAGCTTAACAGGCCAGGTGAACACTGAA.

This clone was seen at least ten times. CDR3 region: CASSKWTGTTGVTQYF. CDR3 bases read: TGTGCCAGCAGTAAGTGGACAGGGACGACTGGGGTTACG. V and J are TRBV28 and TRBJ2-3, with 8 bases aligning to TRBD1. From the germline J gene comes the end of the CDR3, since the read stops 3 residues before it. CDR3 length: 16 amino acids. V was pared by 5 bases and J by 8 bases, with 15 bases of the junction left unmatched. Germline V gene sequence: CDR1 MDHEN, CDR2 SYDVKM.

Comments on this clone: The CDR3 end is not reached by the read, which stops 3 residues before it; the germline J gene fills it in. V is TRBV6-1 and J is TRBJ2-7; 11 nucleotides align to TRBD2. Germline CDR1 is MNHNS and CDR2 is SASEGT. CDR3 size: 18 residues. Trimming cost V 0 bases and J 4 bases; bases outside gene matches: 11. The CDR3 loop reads CASSEARGTSGRRYEQYF. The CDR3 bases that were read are TGTGCCAGCAGTGAAGCGCGGGGCACTAGCGGGAGAAGGTACGAG.

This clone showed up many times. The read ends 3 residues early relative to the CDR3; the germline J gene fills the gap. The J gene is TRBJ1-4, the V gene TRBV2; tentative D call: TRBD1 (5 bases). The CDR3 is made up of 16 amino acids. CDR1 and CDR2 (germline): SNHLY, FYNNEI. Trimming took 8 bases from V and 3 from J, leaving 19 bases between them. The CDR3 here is CASVPSGGRSNEKLFF. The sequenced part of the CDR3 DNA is TGTGCCAGCGTCCCCTCGGGGGGTCGGTCTAATGAAAAA.

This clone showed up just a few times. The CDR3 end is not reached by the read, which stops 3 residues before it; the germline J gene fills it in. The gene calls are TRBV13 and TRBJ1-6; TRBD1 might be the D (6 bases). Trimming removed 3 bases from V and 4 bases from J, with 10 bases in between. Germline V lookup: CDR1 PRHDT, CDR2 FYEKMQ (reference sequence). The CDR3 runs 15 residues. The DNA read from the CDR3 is TGTGCCAGCAGCTTCAGACAGGATTATAATTCACCC. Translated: CASSFRQDYNSP. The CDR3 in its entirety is CASSFRQDYNSPLHF.

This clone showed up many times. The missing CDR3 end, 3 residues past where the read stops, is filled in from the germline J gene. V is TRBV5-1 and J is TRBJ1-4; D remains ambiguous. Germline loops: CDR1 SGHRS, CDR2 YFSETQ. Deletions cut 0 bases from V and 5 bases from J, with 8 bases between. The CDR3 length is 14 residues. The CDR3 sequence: CASSLGPGNEKLFF. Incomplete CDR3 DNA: TGCGCCAGCAGCTTGGGCCCGGGGAATGAAAAA.

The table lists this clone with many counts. CDR3 DNA, as far as it was read: TGTGCCAGCAAAACAGGTAGCAATCAGCCC. Its translation is CASKTGSNQP. In full, the CDR3 is CASKTGSNQPQHF. The chain employs TRBV28 and TRBJ1-5; possible D gene TRBD1, 5 bases. Coverage ceases 3 residues before the CDR3 finishes, and the germline J gene fills in the end. The CDR3 covers 13 residues. V gave up 7 bases and J gave up 0 bases, with 7 bases separating them. Per the germline V gene, CDR1 is MDHEN and CDR2 is SYDVKM. Looking up the rest from reference TRBV28 and TRBJ1-5 gives the full variable domain: DVKVTQSSRYLVKRTGEKVFLECVQDMDHENMFWYRQDPGLGLRLIYFSYDVKMKEKGDIPEGYSVSREKKERFSLILESASTNQTSMYLCASKTGSNQPQHFGDGTRLSIL.

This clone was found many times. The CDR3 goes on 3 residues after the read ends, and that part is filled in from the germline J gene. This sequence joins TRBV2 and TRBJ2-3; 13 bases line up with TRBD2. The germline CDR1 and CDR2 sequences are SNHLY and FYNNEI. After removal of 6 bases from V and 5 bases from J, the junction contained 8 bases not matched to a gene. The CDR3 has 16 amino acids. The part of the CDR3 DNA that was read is TGTGCCAGCAGAATACTAGCGGGAGGGTACGGAGATACG. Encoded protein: CASRILAGGYGDT. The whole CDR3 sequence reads CASRILAGGYGDTQYF.

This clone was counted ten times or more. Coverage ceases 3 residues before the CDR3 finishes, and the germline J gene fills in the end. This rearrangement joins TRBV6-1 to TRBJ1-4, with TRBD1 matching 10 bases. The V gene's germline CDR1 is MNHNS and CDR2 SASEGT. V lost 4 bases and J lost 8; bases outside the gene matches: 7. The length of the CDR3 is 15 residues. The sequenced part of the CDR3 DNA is TGTGCCAGCAGTGGGACAGGGGGAGAACGAGAAAAA. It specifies CASSGTGGEREK. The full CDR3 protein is CASSGTGGEREKLFF.

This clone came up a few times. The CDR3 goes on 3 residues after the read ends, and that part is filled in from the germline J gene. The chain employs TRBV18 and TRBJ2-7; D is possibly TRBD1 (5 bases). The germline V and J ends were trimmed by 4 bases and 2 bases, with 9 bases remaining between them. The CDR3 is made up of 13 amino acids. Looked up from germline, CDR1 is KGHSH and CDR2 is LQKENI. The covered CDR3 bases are TGTGCCAGCTCACGCGACAGTCCCTACGAG. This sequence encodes CASSRDSPYE. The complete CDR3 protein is CASSRDSPYEQYF.

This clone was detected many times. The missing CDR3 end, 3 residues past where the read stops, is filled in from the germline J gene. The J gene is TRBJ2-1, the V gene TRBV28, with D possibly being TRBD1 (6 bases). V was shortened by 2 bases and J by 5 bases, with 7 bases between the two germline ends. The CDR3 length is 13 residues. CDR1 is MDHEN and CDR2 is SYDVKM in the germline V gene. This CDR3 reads CASSLDRNNEQFF. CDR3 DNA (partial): TGTGCCAGCAGTTTAGACAGGAACAATGAG.

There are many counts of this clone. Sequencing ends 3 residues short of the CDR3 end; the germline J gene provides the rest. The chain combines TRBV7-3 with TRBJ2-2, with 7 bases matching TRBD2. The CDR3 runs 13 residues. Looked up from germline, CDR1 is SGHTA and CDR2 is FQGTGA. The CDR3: CASSLGGNSPLFF. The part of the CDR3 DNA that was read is TGTGCCAGCAGCCTCGGGGGGAATTCACCG.

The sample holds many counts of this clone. The CDR3 loop is CASSYRLAAKNEQFF. The DNA read from the CDR3 is TGCGCCAGCAGCTACCGACTAGCGGCAAAAAATGAG. The chain employs TRBV5-1 and TRBJ2-1; 9 nucleotides line up with TRBD2. With the read ending 3 residues before the CDR3 end, the germline J gene is used to fill in that end. The junction had 8 bases not matched to a gene; V was cut back by 3 bases and J by 7 bases. This CDR3 spans 15 amino acids. Germline lookup yields CDR1 SGHRS and CDR2 YFSETQ. Using reference TRBV5-1 and TRBJ2-1 for the parts outside the CDR3, the full variable domain is KAGVTQTPRYLIKTRGQQVTLSCSPISGHRSVSWYQQTPGQGLQFLFEYFSETQRNKGNFPGRFSGRQFSNSRSEMNVSTLELGDSALYLCASSYRLAAKNEQFFGPGTRLTVL.

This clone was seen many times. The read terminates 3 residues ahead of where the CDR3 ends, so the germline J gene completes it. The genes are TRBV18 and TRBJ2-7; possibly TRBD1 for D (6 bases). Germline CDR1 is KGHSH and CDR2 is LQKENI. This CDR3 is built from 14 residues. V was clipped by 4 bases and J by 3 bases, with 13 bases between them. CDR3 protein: CASSRGTPNYEQYF. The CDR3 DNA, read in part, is TGTGCCAGCTCACGAGGGACACCTAACTACGAG.

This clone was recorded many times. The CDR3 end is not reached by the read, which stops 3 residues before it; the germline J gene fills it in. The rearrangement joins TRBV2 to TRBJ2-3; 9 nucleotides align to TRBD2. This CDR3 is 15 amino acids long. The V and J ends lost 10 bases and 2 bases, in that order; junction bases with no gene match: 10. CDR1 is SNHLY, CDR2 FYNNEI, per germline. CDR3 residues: CATAPSGKATDTQYF. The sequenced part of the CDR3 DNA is TGTGCCACTGCTCCTAGCGGGAAAGCCACAGATACG.

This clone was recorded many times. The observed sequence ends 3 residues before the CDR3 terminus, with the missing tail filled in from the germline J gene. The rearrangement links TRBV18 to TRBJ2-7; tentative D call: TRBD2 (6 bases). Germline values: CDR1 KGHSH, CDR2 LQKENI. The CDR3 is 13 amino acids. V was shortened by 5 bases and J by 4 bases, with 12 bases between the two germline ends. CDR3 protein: CASSSSRGYEQYF. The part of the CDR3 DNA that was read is TGTGCCAGCTCATCCTCCCGGGGGTACGAG.

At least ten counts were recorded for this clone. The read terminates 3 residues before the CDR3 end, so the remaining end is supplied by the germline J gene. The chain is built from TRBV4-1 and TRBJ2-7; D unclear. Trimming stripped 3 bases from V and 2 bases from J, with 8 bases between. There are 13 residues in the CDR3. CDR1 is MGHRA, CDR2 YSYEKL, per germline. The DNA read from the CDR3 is TGCGCCAGCAGCCATAAGGCGGCCTACGAG. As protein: CASSHKAAYE. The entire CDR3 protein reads CASSHKAAYEQYF.